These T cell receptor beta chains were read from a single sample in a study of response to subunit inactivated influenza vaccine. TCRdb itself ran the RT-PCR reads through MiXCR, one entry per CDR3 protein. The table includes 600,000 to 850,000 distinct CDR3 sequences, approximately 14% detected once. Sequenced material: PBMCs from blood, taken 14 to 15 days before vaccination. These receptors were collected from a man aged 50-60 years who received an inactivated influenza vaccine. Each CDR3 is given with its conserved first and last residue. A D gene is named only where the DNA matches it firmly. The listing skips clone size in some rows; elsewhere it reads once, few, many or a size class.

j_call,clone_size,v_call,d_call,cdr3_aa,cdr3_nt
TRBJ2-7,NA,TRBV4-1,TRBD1,CASSQIGQGAHEQYF,TGCGCCAGCAGCCAAATAGGACAGGGGGCTCACGAGCAGTACTTC
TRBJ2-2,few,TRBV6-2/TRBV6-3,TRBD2,CASSSRTSGRLTGELFF,TGTGCCAGCAGTTCTCGGACTAGCGGGAGGCTCACCGGGGAGCTGTTTTTT
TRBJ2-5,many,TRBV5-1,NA,CASSLVSGTQETQYF,TGCGCCAGCAGCTTGGTTTCCGGGACTCAAGAGACCCAGTACTTC
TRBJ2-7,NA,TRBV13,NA,CASSLAMGHAEQYF,TGTGCCAGCAGCTTAGCCATGGGACATGCCGAGCAGTACTTC
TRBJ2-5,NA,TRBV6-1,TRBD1,CASTKSRGQQETQYF,TGTGCCAGCACAAAGTCTAGGGGACAGCAAGAGACCCAGTACTTC
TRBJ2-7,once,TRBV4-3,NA,CASSQVEGGVYEQYF,TGCGCCAGCAGCCAAGTGGAGGGGGGGGTATACGAGCAGTACTTC
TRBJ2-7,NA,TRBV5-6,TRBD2,CASSGTSGPSYEQYF,TGTGCCAGCAGCGGGACTAGCGGGCCGTCCTACGAGCAGTACTTC
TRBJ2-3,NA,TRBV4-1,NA,CASSQPADTQYF,TGCGCCAGCAGCCAGCCTGCAGATACGCAGTATTTT
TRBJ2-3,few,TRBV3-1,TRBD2,CASSQGGLVADTQYF,TGTGCCAGCAGCCAAGGGGGACTAGTCGCAGATACGCAGTATTTT
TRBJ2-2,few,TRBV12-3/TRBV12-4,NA,CASSLRENAGELFF,TGTGCCAGCAGTTTAAGGGAGAACGCCGGGGAGCTGTTTTTT
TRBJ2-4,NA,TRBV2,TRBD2,CASSEAPSGMGKNIQYF,TGTGCCAGCAGTGAAGCGCCTAGCGGGATGGGCAAAAACATTCAGTACTTC
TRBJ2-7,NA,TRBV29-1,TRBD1,CSVSDPDRVHEQYF,TGCAGCGTTTCCGACCCCGACAGGGTCCACGAGCAGTACTTC
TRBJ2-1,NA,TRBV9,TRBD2,CASSVTSGGHDEQFF,TGTGCCAGCAGTGTTACTAGCGGGGGCCACGATGAGCAGTTCTTC
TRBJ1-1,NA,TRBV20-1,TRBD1,CSAHPGQGEAFF,TGCAGTGCTCACCCGGGACAGGGTGAAGCTTTCTTT
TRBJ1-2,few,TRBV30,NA,CAWSVRAPGYTF,TGTGCCTGGAGTGTAAGGGCACCCGGCTACACCTTC
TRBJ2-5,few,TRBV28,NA,CASTQRWETQYF,TGTGCCAGCACTCAGAGGTGGGAGACCCAGTACTTC
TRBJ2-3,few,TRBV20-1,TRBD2,CSAGSGGGTDTQYF,TGCAGTGCTGGAAGCGGGGGGGGCACAGATACGCAGTATTTT
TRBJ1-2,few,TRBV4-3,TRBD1,CASSQEGWGQPQIVGYTF,TGCGCCAGCAGCCAAGAGGGGTGGGGACAGCCACAAATAGTAGGCTACACCTTC
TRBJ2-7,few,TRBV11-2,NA,CASSSSPGSSYEQYF,TGTGCCAGCAGCTCAAGCCCAGGCTCCTCCTACGAGCAGTACTTC
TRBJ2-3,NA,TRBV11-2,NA,CASSLGGARPDTQYF,TGTGCCAGCAGCTTAGGGGGGGCCAGGCCAGATACGCAGTATTTT
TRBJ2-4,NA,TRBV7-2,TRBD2,CASSSGGYIQYF,TGTGCCAGCAGCTCCGGGGGGTACATTCAGTACTTC
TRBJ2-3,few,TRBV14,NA,CASSQGPVSGSTDTQYF,TGTGCCAGCAGCCAAGGACCCGTTTCCGGGAGCACAGATACGCAGTATTTT
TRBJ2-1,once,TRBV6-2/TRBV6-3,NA,CASSDGRLSSYNEQFF,TGTGCCAGCAGTGACGGACGGTTAAGCTCCTACAATGAGCAGTTCTTC
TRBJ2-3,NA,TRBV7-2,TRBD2,CASRRAGSRNTQYF,TGTGCCAGCAGACGAGCGGGGTCCAGGAATACGCAGTATTTT
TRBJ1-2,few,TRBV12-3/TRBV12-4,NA,CASSSSRRAGSYGYTF,TGTGCCAGCAGTTCCTCCCGGCGGGCTGGGAGCTATGGCTACACCTTC
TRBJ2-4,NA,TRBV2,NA,CASTGGNIQYF,TGTGCCAGCACTGGGGGGAACATTCAGTACTTC
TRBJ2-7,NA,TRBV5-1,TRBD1,CASSWGQGASYEQYF,TGCGCCAGCAGCTGGGGACAGGGGGCCTCCTACGAGCAGTACTTC
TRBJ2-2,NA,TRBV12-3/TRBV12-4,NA,CASRFDTFSQTNTGELFF,TGTGCCAGCAGATTTGACACTTTTAGCCAGACGAACACCGGGGAGCTGTTTTTT
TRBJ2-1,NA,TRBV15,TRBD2,CATSRGPSGGPYNEQFF,TGTGCCACCAGCAGAGGCCCAAGCGGGGGACCGTACAATGAGCAGTTCTTC
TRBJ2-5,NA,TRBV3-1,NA,CASSLPDPQETQYF,TGTGCCAGCAGCCTCCCGGACCCACAAGAGACCCAGTACTTC
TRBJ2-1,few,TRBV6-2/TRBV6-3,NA,CASSSSLARGYNEQFF,TGTGCCAGCAGCTCGAGCCTAGCAAGAGGGTACAATGAGCAGTTCTTC
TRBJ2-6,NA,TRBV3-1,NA,CASRSRVSGANVLTF,TGTGCCAGCAGAAGCAGGGTCTCTGGGGCCAACGTCCTGACTTTC
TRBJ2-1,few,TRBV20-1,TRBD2,CSAFGLAGANEQFF,TGCAGTGCTTTTGGACTAGCGGGAGCAAATGAGCAGTTCTTC